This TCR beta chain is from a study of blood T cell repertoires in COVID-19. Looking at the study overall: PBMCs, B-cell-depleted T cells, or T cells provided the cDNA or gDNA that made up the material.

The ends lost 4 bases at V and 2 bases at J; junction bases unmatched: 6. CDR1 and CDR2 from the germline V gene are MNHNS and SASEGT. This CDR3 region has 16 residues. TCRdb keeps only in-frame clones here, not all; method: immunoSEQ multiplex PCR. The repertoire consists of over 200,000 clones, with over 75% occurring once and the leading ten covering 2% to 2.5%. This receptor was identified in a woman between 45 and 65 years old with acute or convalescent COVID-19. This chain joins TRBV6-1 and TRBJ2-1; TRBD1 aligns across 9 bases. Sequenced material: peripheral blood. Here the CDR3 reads CASSGGGTGTYNEQFF. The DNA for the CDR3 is TGTGCCAGCAGTGGAGGGGGGACAGGGACCTACAATGAGCAGTTCTTC.